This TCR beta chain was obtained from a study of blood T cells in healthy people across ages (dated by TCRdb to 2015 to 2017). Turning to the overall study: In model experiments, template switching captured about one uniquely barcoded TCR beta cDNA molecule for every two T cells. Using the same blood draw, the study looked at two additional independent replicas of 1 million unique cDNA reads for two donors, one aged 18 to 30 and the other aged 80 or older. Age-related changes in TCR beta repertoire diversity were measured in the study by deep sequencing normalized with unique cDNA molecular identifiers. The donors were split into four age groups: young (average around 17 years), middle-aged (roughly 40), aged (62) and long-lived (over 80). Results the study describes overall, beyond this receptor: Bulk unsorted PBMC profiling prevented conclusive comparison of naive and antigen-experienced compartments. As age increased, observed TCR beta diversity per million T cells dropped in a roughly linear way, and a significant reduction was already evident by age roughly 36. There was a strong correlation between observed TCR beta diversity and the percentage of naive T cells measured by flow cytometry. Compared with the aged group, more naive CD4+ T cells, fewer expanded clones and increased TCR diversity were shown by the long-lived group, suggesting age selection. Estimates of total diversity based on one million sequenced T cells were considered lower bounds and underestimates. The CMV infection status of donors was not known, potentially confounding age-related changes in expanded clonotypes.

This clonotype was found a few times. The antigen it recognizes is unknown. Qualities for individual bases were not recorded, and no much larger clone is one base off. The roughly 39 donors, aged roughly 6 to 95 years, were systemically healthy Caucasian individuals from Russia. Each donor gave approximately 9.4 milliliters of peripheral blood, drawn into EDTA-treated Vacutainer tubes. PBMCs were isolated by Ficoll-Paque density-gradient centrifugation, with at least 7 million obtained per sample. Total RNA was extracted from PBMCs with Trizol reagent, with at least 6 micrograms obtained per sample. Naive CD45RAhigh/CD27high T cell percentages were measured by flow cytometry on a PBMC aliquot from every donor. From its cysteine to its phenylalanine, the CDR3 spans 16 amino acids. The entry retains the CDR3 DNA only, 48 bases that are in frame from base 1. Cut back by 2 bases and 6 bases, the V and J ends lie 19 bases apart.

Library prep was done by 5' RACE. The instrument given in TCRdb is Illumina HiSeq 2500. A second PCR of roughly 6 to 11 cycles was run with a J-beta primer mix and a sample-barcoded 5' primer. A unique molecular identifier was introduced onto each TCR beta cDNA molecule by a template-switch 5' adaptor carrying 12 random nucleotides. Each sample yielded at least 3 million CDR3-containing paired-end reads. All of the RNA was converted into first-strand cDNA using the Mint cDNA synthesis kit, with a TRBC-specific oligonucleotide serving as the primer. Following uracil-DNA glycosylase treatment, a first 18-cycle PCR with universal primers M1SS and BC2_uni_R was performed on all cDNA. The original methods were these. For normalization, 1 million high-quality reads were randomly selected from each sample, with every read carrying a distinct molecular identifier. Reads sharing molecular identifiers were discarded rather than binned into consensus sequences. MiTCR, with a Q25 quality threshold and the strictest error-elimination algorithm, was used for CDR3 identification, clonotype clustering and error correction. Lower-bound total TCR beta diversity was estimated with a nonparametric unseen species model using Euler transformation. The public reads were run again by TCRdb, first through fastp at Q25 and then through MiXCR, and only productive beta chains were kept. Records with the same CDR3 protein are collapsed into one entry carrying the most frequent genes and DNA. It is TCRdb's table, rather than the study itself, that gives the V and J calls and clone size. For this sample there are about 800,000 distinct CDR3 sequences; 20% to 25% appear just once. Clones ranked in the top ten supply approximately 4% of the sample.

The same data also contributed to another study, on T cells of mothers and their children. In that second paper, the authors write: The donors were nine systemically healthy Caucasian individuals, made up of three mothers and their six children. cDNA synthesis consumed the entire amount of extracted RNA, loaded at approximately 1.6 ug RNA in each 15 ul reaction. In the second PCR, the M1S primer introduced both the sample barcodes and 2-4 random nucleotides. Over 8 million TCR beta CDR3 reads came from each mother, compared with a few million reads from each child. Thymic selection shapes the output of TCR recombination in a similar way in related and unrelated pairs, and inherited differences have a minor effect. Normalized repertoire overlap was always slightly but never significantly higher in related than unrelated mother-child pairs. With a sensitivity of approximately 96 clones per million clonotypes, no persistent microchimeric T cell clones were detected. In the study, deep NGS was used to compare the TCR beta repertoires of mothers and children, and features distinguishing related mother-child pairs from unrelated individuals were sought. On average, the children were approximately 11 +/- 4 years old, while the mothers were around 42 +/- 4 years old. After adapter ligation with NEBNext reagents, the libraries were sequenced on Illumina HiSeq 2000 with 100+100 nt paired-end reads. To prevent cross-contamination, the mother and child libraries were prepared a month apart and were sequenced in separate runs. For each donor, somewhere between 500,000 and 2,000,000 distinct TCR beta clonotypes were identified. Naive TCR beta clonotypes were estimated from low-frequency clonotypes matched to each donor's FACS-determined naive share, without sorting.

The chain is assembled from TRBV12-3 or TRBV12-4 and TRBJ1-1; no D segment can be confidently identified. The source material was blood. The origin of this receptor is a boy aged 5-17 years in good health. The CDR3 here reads CASSLNLLGNKAEAFF. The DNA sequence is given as TGTGCCAGCAGTTTAAACCTACTAGGGAATAAAGCTGAAGCTTTCTTT.